The 22 T cell receptor beta chains listed next were all sequenced from one sample in a study of vaccination and CD4 T cells after COVID-19. One entry per CDR3 protein results from TCRdb running MiXCR on the PCR reads. The sample records around 20,000 distinct CDR3 sequences, roughly 56% being singletons. Here the sequenced sample was CD4+ T cells from blood, taken before SARS-CoV-2 vaccination. The receptors were gathered from a human donor who had recovered from COVID-19.

This clonotype has a single count. V gene TRBV5-1 combines with J gene TRBJ1-2, with 12 nucleotides matching TRBD1. CDR1 SGHRS and CDR2 YFSETQ come from the germline V gene. This CDR3 contains 15 residues. After removal of 4 bases from V and 7 bases from J, the junction contained 8 bases not matched to a gene. The CDR3 bases are TGCGCCAGCAGCGCGGGACAGGGGGCTGGGGGTGGCTACACCTTC. Encoded protein: CASSAGQGAGGGYTF.

J is TRBJ2-5 and V is TRBV24-1; 10 nucleotides match TRBD2. Germline V lookup: CDR1 KGHDR, CDR2 SFDVKD. J was trimmed by 6 bases and V by 3 bases; bases with no gene match: 6. This CDR3 contains 15 residues. The CDR3 here is CATSDEVAGGKTQYF. In DNA, the CDR3 is TGTGCCACCAGTGATGAGGTAGCGGGAGGAAAGACCCAGTACTTC.

The rearrangement uses TRBV19 and TRBJ2-3; D may match TRBD1 or TRBD2 (7 bases each). V was pared by 0 bases and J by 8 bases, with 12 bases between. The CDR3 totals 14 residues. Germline V CDR1 and CDR2: LNHDA, SQIVND (reference sequence). The CDR3 here is CASSIDRGGSTQYF. The DNA for the CDR3 is TGTGCCAGTAGTATAGACAGGGGGGGGAGTACGCAGTATTTT. Using reference TRBV19 and TRBJ2-3 for the parts outside the CDR3, the full variable domain is DGGITQSPKYLFRKEGQNVTLSCEQNLNHDAMYWYRQDPGQGLRLIYYSQIVNDFQKGDIAEGYSVSREKKESFPLTVTSAQKNPTAFYLCASSIDRGGSTQYFGPGTRLTVL.

V gene TRBV20-1 combines with J gene TRBJ2-2, with no clear D. V lost 5 bases, J lost 1 base, and 11 bases lay in between. Germline V CDR1 and CDR2: DFQATT, SNEGSKA (reference sequence). The CDR3 contains 14 residues. CDR3 coding DNA: TGCAGTGCTGCCCGAGACTGGAACACCGGGGAGCTGTTTTTT. Translated, it gives CSAARDWNTGELFF.

The rearrangement uses TRBV5-5 and TRBJ2-7, with D possibly TRBD2 on 5 matching bases. V was shortened by 3 bases and J by 6 bases, with 13 bases between the two germline ends. The CDR3 runs 13 residues. Germline V gene lookup returns CDR1 SGHKS and CDR2 YYEKEE (reference sequence). This CDR3 reads CASSSGTQREQYF. In DNA, the CDR3 is TGTGCCAGCAGCTCGGGAACCCAACGCGAGCAGTACTTC.

The chain links TRBV12-3 or TRBV12-4 to TRBJ1-6; D not certain. This CDR3 region has 13 residues. V was clipped by 6 bases and J by 5 bases, with 8 bases between them. CDR3 amino acids: CASRQVDNSPLHF. The CDR3 coding sequence is TGTGCCAGCAGGCAGGTTGATAATTCACCCCTCCACTTT.

The rearrangement links TRBV5-1 to TRBJ1-2; 9 positions agree with TRBD1. The CDR3 length is 14 residues. CDR1 and CDR2 from the germline V gene are SGHRS and YFSETQ. V was pared by 4 bases and J by 8 bases, with 9 bases of the junction left unmatched. The CDR3 coding sequence is TGCGCCAGCAGCAGGACCGGGACAGGGAACGGCTACACCTTC. Translating gives CASSRTGTGNGYTF.

This rearrangement joins TRBV6-5 to TRBJ2-1, with D perhaps matching TRBD2 (6 bases). CDR1 is MNHEY, CDR2 SVGAGI, per germline. V shed 0 bases and J shed 3 bases, with 15 bases lying between them. CDR3 size: 17 residues. In DNA form, the CDR3 reads TGTGCCAGCAGTTACTCGGGAATAGGAGGGGTCTACAATGAGCAGTTCTTC. It is translated as CASSYSGIGGVYNEQFF.

V and J are TRBV18 and TRBJ1-1; D remains ambiguous. The CDR3 totals 13 residues. Germline CDR1 KGHSH, CDR2 LQKENI. Trimming stripped 4 bases from V and 1 base from J, with 7 bases between. The DNA of the CDR3 is TGTGCCAGCTCACTTGACAAGAACACTGAAGCTTTCTTT. Protein: CASSLDKNTEAFF. The full variable domain, in which reference TRBV18 and TRBJ1-1 provide the parts outside the CDR3, is NAGVMQNPRHLVRRRGQEARLRCSPMKGHSHVYWYRQLPEEGLKFMVYLQKENIIDESGMPKERFSAEFPKEGPSILRIQQVVRGDSAAYFCASSLDKNTEAFFGQGTRLTVV.

The chain links TRBV20-1 to TRBJ2-3, with 13 bases identical to TRBD2. Germline CDR1 DFQATT, CDR2 SNEGSKA (reference sequence). CDR3 size: 16 residues. The trim removed 2 bases at V and 10 bases at J, leaving 12 bases unmatched. The CDR3 region has the DNA TGCAGTGCTAGACGCCCCGGGACTAGCGGGACTAGGGCGCAGTATTTT. This sequence encodes CSARRPGTSGTRAQYF.

The chain is built from TRBV24-1 and TRBJ2-2; 8 nucleotides align to TRBD1. V trimming: 3 bases; J trimming: 5 bases; junction bases outside the gene matches: 4. Germline V CDR1 and CDR2: KGHDR, SFDVKD. The CDR3 runs 15 residues. This chain's CDR3 is CATSDPRQGTGELFF. The CDR3, as DNA: TGTGCCACCAGTGATCCGCGACAGGGGACCGGGGAGCTGTTTTTT.

The sample holds a few counts of this clonotype. The V and J genes are TRBV7-2 and TRBJ1-1; no reliable D call. The CDR3 is 12 residues long. From germline, CDR1 is SGHTA and CDR2 FQGNSA. V was pared by 4 bases and J by 3 bases, with 6 bases between. CDR3 sequence (DNA): TGTGCCAGCAGCTCCAGTTACACTGAAGCTTTCTTT. Translated, it gives CASSSSYTEAFF.

This clonotype came up a few times. The chain joins TRBV18 to TRBJ1-5; D is ambiguous. The V gene lost 4 bases and the J gene lost 5 bases, with 9 bases spanning the gap. The CDR3 sequence is 13 residues long. Germline CDR1 KGHSH, CDR2 LQKENI. The CDR3 loop reads CASSQGADQPQHF. The CDR3 nucleotides read TGTGCCAGCTCACAAGGTGCAGATCAGCCCCAGCATTTT.

This chain joins TRBV2 and TRBJ2-5; a weak D match, TRBD1 (7 bases). V gave up 9 bases and J gave up 5 bases, with 16 bases separating them. The CDR3 runs 13 residues. Germline-derived CDR1 and CDR2 are SNHLY and FYNNEI. CDR3 sequence: CASRGQGVETQYF. CDR3 DNA: TGTGCCAGTCGGGGGCAGGGGGTGGAGACCCAGTACTTC.

This clonotype has just a few counts. V and J are TRBV6-2 or TRBV6-3 and TRBJ2-3; D perhaps matches TRBD1 (6 bases). The CDR3 consists of 13 residues. CDR1 is MNHEY, CDR2 SVGEGT, per germline. V lost 6 bases and J 3 bases, leaving 10 bases between the germline ends. CDR3 DNA sequence: TGTGCCAGCAGAACAGGGTTAACAGATACGCAGTATTTT. Its translation is CASRTGLTDTQYF.

The chain employs TRBV27 and TRBJ2-7, with D possibly being TRBD1 (6 bases). The CDR3 loop spans 15 amino acids. Trimming took off 4 bases at V and 6 bases at J, with 19 bases between the two ends. Germline values: CDR1 MNHEY, CDR2 SMNVEV (reference sequence). The CDR3: CASSSGQPGSSEQYF. Here the CDR3 DNA reads TGTGCCAGCAGTTCAGGACAGCCGGGGAGCAGCGAGCAGTACTTC.

The chain combines TRBV18 with TRBJ2-4, with D uncertain. V dropped 3 bases and J dropped 8 bases, with 11 bases sitting between them. Per the germline V gene, CDR1 is KGHSH and CDR2 is LQKENI. The CDR3 loop spans 13 amino acids. The CDR3 DNA sequence: TGTGCCAGCTCACCCGAAACTCAAGACATTCAGTACTTC. Its translation: CASSPETQDIQYF.

The chain is built from TRBV29-1 and TRBJ2-1, with D perhaps TRBD2 (5 bases). From germline, CDR1 is SQVTM and CDR2 ANQGSEA. The CDR3 is 15 amino acids. V gave up 0 bases and J gave up 5 bases, with 14 bases separating them. For the CDR3, the DNA is TGCAGCGTTGAAGATTTTCGGGATTCGAACAATGAGCAGTTCTTC. This codes for CSVEDFRDSNNEQFF.

The chain links TRBV20-1 to TRBJ2-7; tentatively, D is TRBD2 (6 bases). Looked up from germline, CDR1 is DFQATT and CDR2 is SNEGSKA (reference sequence). This CDR3 comprises 17 residues. V shed 4 bases and J shed 1 base, with 23 bases lying between them. The CDR3 here is CSAKDGQKGRGSYEQYF. CDR3 bases: TGCAGTGCTAAAGATGGTCAGAAGGGGCGGGGTTCCTACGAGCAGTACTTC.

The genes are TRBV27 and TRBJ2-4; 16 bases are a match to TRBD2. Unmatched junction bases numbered 2, after V lost 5 bases and J lost 10 bases. From germline, CDR1 is MNHEY and CDR2 SMNVEV (reference sequence). The length of the CDR3 is 14 residues. This chain's CDR3 is CASSVGLAGGIQYF. DNA for the CDR3: TGTGCCAGCAGTGTGGGACTAGCGGGGGGGATTCAGTACTTC.

The chain employs TRBV7-2 and TRBJ2-3; a possible D gene is TRBD2 (6 bases). Trimming took off 2 bases at V and 2 bases at J, with 11 bases between the two ends. CDR1 is SGHTA, CDR2 FQGNSA, per germline. The CDR3 is 15 amino acids. CDR3 region: CASSLRGGDTDTQYF. CDR3 DNA: TGTGCCAGCAGCTTACGCGGCGGGGACACAGATACGCAGTATTTT. Looking up the rest from reference TRBV7-2 and TRBJ2-3 gives the full variable domain: GAGVSQSPSNKVTEKGKDVELRCDPISGHTALYWYRQSLGQGLEFLIYFQGNSAPDKSGLPSDRFSAERTGGSVSTLTIQRTQQEDSAVYLCASSLRGGDTDTQYFGPGTRLTVL.

The chain has TRBV5-8 and TRBJ2-5, with TRBD2 matching over 7 bases. The germline V gene has CDR1 SGHTS and CDR2 YDEGEE. The CDR3 is 17 residues long. The ends lost 6 bases at V and 1 base at J; junction bases unmatched: 15. In nucleotides, the CDR3 is TGTGCCAGCAACAGCTTGACGTTAGCGGGTGCCCAAGAGACCCAGTACTTC. Its translation: CASNSLTLAGAQETQYF. The full variable domain, with the rest looked up from reference TRBV5-8 and TRBJ2-5, is EAGVTQSPTHLIKTRGQQATLRCSPISGHTSVYWYQQALGLGLQFLLWYDEGEERNRGNFPPRFSGRQFPNYSSELNVNALELEDSALYLCASNSLTLAGAQETQYFGPGTRLLVL.